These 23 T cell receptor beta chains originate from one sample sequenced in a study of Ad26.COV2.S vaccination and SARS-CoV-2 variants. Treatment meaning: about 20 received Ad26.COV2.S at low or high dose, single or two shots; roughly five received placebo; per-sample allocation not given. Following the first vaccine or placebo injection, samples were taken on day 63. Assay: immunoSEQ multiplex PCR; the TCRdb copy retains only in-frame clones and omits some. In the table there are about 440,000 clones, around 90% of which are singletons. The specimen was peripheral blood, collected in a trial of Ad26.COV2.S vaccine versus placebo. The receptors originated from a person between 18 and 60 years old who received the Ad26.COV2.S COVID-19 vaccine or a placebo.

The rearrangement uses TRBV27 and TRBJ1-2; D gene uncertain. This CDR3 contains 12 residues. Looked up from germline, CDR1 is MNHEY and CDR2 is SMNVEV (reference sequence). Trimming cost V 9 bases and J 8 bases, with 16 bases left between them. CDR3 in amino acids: CASKKGAWGYTF. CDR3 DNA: TGTGCCAGTAAAAAGGGAGCATGGGGCTACACCTTC.

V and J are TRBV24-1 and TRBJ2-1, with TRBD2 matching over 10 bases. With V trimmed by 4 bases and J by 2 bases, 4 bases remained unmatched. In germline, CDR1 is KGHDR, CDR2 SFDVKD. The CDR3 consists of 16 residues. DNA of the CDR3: TGTGCCACCAGTGACGTAGCGGGGGGAGCCTACAATGAGCAGTTCTTC. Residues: CATSDVAGGAYNEQFF.

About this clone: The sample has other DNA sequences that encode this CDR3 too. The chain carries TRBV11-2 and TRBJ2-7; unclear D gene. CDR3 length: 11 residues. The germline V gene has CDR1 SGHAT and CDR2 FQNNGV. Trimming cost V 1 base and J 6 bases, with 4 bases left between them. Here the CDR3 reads CASSLAGEQYF. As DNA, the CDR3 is TGTGCCAGCAGCTTAGCAGGCGAGCAGTACTTC.

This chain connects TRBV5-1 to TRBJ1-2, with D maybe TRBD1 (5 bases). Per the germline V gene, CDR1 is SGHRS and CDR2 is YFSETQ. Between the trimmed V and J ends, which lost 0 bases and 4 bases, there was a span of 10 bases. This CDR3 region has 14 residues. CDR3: CASSLVGQTYGYTF. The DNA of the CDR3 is TGCGCCAGCAGCTTGGTGGGGCAGACCTATGGCTACACCTTC.

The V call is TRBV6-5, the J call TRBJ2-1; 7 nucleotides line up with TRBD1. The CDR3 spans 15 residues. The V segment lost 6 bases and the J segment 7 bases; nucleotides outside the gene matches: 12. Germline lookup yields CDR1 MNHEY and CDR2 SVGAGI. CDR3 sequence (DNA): TGTGCCAGCAGGCCCACAGGGGTAGTGTGGAATGAGCAGTTCTTC. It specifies CASRPTGVVWNEQFF.

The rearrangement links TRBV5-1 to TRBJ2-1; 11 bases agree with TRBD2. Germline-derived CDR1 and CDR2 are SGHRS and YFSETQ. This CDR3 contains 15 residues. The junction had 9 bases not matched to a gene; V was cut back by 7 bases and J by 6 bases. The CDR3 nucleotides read TGCGCCAGCGAGTGGGGTGGGACTAGCGGCAATGAGCAGTTCTTC. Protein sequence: CASEWGGTSGNEQFF.

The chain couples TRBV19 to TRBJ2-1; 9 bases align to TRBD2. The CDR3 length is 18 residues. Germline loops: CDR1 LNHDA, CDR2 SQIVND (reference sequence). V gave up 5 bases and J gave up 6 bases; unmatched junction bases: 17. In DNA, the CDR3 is TGTGCCAGTAGTCAAGCGGGAGGAACTTTTTTCTTGAGCAATGAGCAGTTCTTC. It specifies CASSQAGGTFFLSNEQFF.

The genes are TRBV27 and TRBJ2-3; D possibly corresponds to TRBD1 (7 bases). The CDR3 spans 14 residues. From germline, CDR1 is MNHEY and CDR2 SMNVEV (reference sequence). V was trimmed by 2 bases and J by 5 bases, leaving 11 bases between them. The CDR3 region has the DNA TGTGCCAGCAGTTTACAGGGGGGCCAAGATACGCAGTATTTT. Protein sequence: CASSLQGGQDTQYF.

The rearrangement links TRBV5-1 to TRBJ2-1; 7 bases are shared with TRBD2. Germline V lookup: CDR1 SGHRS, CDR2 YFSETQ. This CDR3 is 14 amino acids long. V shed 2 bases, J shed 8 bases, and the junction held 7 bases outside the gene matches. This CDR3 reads CASSFGGSGDEQFF. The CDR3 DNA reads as TGCGCCAGCAGCTTTGGCGGGAGTGGAGATGAGCAGTTCTTC.

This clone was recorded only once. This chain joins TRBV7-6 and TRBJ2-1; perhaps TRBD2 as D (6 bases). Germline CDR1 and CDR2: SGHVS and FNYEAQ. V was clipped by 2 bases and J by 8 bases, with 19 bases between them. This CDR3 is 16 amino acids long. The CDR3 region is CASSLRVPGESDEQFF. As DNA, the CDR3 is TGTGCCAGCAGCTTAAGGGTACCGGGGGAGTCCGATGAGCAGTTCTTC.

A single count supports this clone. The CDR3 bases are TGTGCCAGCAGCTTATATGGACTAGCGGGAGTGGGGCTCAATGAGCAGTTCTTC. Protein sequence: CASSLYGLAGVGLNEQFF. The chain couples TRBV7-2 to TRBJ2-1, with 13 positions matching TRBD2. Losses at the gene ends were 2 bases for V and 6 bases for J; bases not matched to a gene: 10. Germline CDR1 and CDR2: SGHTA and FQGNSA. The CDR3 extends over 18 amino acids.

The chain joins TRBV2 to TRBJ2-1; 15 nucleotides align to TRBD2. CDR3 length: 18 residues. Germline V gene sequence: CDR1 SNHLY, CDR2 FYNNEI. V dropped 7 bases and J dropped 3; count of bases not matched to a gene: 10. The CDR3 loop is CASMRAGLAGGFYNEQFF. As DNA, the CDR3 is TGTGCCAGCATGCGGGCGGGACTAGCGGGAGGATTCTACAATGAGCAGTTCTTC.

The chain's CDR3 is CASSLRQGTYEQYF. The DNA for the CDR3 is TGTGCCAGCAGCTTACGGCAGGGAACCTACGAGCAGTACTTC. This sequence joins TRBV11-2 and TRBJ2-7; weak D call: TRBD1 (5 bases). The CDR3 runs to 14 residues. V was trimmed by 2 bases and J by 2 bases, leaving 10 bases between them. Germline V lookup: CDR1 SGHAT, CDR2 FQNNGV.

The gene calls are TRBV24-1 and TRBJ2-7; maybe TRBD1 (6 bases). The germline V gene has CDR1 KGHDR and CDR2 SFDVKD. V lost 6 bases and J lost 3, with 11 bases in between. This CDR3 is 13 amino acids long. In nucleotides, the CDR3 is TGTGCCACCAGTAGGGGGTCCCGCTACGAGCAGTACTTC. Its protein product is CATSRGSRYEQYF.

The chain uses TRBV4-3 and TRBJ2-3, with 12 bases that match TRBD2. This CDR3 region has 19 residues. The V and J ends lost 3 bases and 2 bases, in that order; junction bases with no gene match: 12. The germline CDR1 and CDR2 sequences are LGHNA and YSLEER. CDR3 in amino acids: CASSHPGTSGSPTTDTQYF. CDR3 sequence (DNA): TGCGCCAGCAGCCACCCCGGGACTAGCGGGTCTCCTACCACAGATACGCAGTATTTT.

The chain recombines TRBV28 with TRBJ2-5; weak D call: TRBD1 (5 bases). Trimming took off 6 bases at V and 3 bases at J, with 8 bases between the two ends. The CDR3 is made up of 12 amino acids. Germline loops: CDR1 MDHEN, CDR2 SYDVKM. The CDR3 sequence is CASSYRKETQYF. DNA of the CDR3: TGTGCCAGCAGCTACAGGAAAGAGACCCAGTACTTC.

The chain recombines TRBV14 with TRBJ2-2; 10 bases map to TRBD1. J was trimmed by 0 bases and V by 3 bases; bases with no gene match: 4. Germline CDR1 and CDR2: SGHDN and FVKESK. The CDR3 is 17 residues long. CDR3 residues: CASSQAGQGANTGELFF. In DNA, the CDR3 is TGTGCCAGCAGCCAGGCTGGACAGGGGGCGAACACCGGGGAGCTGTTTTTT.

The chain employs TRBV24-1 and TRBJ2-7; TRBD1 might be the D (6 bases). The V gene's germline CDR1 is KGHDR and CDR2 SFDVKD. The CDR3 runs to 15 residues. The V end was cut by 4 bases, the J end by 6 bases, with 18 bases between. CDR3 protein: CATSDRGELEGEQYF. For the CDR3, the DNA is TGTGCCACCAGTGACAGGGGAGAACTGGAAGGCGAGCAGTACTTC.

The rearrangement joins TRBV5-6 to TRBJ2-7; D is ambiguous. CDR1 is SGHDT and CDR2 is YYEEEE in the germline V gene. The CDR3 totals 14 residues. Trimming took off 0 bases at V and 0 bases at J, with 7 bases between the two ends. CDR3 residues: CASSLVSSSYEQYF. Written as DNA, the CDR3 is TGTGCCAGCAGCTTGGTCAGTTCCTCCTACGAGCAGTACTTC.

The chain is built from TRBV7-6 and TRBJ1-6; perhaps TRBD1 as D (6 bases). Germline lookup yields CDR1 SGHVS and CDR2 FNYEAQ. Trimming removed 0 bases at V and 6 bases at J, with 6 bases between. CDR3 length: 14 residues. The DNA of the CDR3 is TGTGCCAGCAGCTTAGCACAGGGTAATTCACCCCTCCACTTT. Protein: CASSLAQGNSPLHF.

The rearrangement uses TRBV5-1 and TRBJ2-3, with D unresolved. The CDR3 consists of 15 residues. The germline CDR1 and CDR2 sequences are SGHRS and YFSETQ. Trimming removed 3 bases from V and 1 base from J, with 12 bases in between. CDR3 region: CASSWAAARTDTQYF. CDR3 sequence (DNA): TGCGCCAGCAGCTGGGCGGCGGCCCGCACAGATACGCAGTATTTT.

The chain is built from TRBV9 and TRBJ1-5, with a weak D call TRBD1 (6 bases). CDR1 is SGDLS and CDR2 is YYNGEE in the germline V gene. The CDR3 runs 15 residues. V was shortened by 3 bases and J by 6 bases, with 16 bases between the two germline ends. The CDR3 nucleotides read TGTGCCAGCAGCGCGTTTGGGGGGCCGGGTCAGCCCCAGCATTTT. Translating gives CASSAFGGPGQPQHF.

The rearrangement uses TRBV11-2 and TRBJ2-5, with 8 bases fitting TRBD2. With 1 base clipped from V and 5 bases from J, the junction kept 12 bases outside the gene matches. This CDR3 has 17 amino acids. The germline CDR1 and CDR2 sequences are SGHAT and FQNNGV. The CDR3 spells CASSLGPLAGGTETQYF. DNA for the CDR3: TGTGCCAGCAGCTTAGGTCCCCTCGCGGGAGGTACGGAGACCCAGTACTTC.